This T cell receptor beta chain is drawn from a study of T cell repertoires in cytomegalovirus infection. Study in general: TCR beta signatures that were public indicated CMV infection and matching HLA type. Study observations and caveats: Predominance within the ex vivo response was attributable to HLA-C-restricted CMV-specific TCR beta clonotypes. Public TCR beta family frequency separated CMV-and-HLA carriers, including in an independent cohort.

TCRdb recomputed calls from the reads with MiXCR, one row per CDR3 protein. Of hundreds of thousands of distinct CDR3 sequences detected, roughly a sixth appear once; the ten largest clones hold more than 10%. Germline CDR1 MNHEY, CDR2 SMNVEV (reference sequence). This CDR3 has 20 amino acids. V shed 7 bases, J shed 2 bases, and the junction held 22 bases outside the gene matches. To note about this clonotype: Its antigen is unidentified.

The clonotype was recovered from a human donor in good health (CMV status not recorded). Some clones in this sample may be carry-over from other donors' samples. The sequenced sample consisted of PBMCs. This chain joins TRBV27 and TRBJ2-3; 9 positions agree with TRBD2. The CDR3 loop reads CASTTLPGGGGGPYTDTQYF. CDR3 DNA: TGTGCCAGCACCACGCTACCGGGGGGCGGGGGGGGACCCTACACAGATACGCAGTATTTT.